This note documents a single TCR beta chain sequence. The sample originates from a study of control samples from healthy donors and cancer patients. TCRdb keeps only in-frame clones here, not all; method: immunoSEQ multiplex PCR. The table records almost 95,000 clones, 90% of them present only once. The V and J ends lost 5 bases and 4 bases, in that order; junction bases with no gene match: 7. This CDR3 has 15 residues. Germline V lookup: CDR1 MNHEY, CDR2 SVGAGI. This clonotype was obtained from a woman in her late teens or twenties in good health. The rearrangement joins TRBV6-5 to TRBJ2-2; 7 bases map to TRBD1. Sequencing was performed on blood. CDR3 in DNA: TGTGCCAGCAGTAGACACGGGACAGTCACCGGGGAGCTGTTTTTT. This sequence encodes CASSRHGTVTGELFF.